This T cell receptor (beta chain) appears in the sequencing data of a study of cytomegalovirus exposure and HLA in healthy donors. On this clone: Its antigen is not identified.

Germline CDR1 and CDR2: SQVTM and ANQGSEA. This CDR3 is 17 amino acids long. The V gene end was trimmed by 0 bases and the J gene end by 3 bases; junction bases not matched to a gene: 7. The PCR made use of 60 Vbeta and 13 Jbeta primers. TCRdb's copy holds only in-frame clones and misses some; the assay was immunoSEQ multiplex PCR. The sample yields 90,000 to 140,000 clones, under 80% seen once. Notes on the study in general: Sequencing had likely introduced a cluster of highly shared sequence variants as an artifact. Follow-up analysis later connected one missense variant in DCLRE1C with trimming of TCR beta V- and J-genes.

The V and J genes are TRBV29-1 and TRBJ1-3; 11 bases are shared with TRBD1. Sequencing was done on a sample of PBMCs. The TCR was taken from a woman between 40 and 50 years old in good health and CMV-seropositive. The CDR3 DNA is TGCAGCGTTGAAGAGGACAGGGGGCGGAATATTGGAAACACCATATATTTT. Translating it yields CSVEEDRGRNIGNTIYF.